This T cell receptor (beta chain) was recovered during a study of patients and donors after allogeneic stem cell transplantation. This CDR3 contains 15 residues. Germline V gives CDR1 LNHDA, CDR2 SQIVND (reference sequence). Trimming shortened V by 7 bases and J by 2 bases, and 17 bases separated the two germline ends. TCRdb analysed the RT-PCR reads with MiXCR anew, one entry per CDR3 protein. The sample shows around 200,000 distinct CDR3 sequences, about 37% of them seen only once. The sample comprised blood, either unsorted or a sorted T cell fraction (not recorded which). This receptor was identified in a human donor who was either an allogeneic HSCT recipient or a stem cell or donor lymphocyte infusion donor (not recorded which). It is not recorded whose cells these are; they may come from a transplant donor. The chain recombines TRBV19 with TRBJ1-1; possible D gene TRBD1, 5 bases. The CDR3 loop is CASTLAGRINTEAFF. CDR3 bases: TGTGCCAGTACCCTAGCGGGACGGATAAACACTGAAGCTTTCTTT.